This entry describes one TCR beta chain. What it binds is unknown. This record comes from a study of blood T cells in healthy people across ages. Findings of the study overall: Naive and antigen-experienced cells could not be conclusively compared, given unsorted PBMCs.

Germline CDR1 SGHTA, CDR2 FQGNSA. V gave up 5 bases and J gave up 4 bases, with 20 bases separating them. The length of the CDR3 is 16 residues. Together with a sample-barcoded 5' primer, a J-beta primer mix was included in a second PCR lasting roughly 6 to 12 cycles. TCRdb re-called the 5' RACE reads with MiXCR, one entry per CDR3 protein. The repertoire holds about 1.4 million distinct CDR3 sequences, around 59% seen once, with roughly 6.3% in the top ten. Sequencing was performed on blood. The receptor's source is a man between 18 and 35 years old in good health. This chain connects TRBV7-2 to TRBJ1-2, with D possibly matching TRBD1 (5 bases). The DNA for the CDR3 is TGTGCCAGCAGCCCCAACTGGCAAGGGGCGGGCTATGGCTACACCTTC. Translating it yields CASSPNWQGAGYGYTF. Together with reference TRBV7-2 and TRBJ1-2, the CDR3 gives the full variable domain: GAGVSQSPSNKVTEKGKDVELRCDPISGHTALYWYRQSLGQGLEFLIYFQGNSAPDKSGLPSDRFSAERTGGSVSTLTIQRTQQEDSAVYLCASSPNWQGAGYGYTFGSGTRLTVV.